These T cell receptor beta chains were read from a single sample in a study of shared clonotypes between healthy human individuals. Data came from immunoSEQ multiplex PCR; TCRdb stores just in-frame clones and leaves some out. The data show about 1 million clones, around 75% seen once. Material for sequencing was memory CD4+ T cells sorted from blood. The receptor set was obtained from a man aged 18 to 30 in good health. CDR3s include the opening cysteine and the closing phenylalanine or tryptophan. The order of the fields is V gene, J gene, D gene, clone size, CDR3 protein, CDR3 DNA. A D gene is named only where the DNA matches it firmly. Clone size, where shown, is once, few, many, or a class for clones that have expanded.

TRBV9	TRBJ2-3	.	many	CASSETPDGTDTQYF	TGTGCCAGCAGTGAGACCCCGGATGGCACAGATACGCAGTATTTT
TRBV4-3	TRBJ2-3	.	.	CASSVNLYGADTQYF	TGCGCCAGCAGCGTCAATTTGTATGGGGCAGATACGCAGTATTTT
TRBV19	TRBJ2-1	TRBD1	many	CASKGSGGWNEQFF	TGTGCCAGTAAGGGGTCAGGGGGATGGAATGAGCAGTTCTTC
TRBV5-1	TRBJ2-5	.	.	CASSLGSGRETQYF	TGCGCCAGCAGTCTAGGATCGGGGAGGGAGACCCAGTACTTC
TRBV2	TRBJ1-3	.	.	CASSDREGFQVGRTSGNTIYF	TGTGCCAGCAGTGATAGAGAAGGGTTTCAAGTGGGGAGAACCTCTGGAAACACCATATATTTT
TRBV6-5	TRBJ2-1	.	many	CASSERFGNEQFF	TGTGCCAGCAGCGAGCGGTTTGGCAATGAGCAGTTCTTC
TRBV7-3	TRBJ1-2	.	.	CASSSPQAHSFGYTF	TGTGCCAGCAGCTCGCCCCAGGCCCATTCCTTTGGCTACACCTTC
TRBV7-6	TRBJ1-2	.	.	CASSSAGPYGYTF	TGTGCCAGCAGCTCAGCAGGGCCCTATGGCTACACCTTC
TRBV2	TRBJ2-5	.	.	CASRASTGKETQYF	TGTGCCAGCAGAGCCTCCACAGGGAAAGAGACCCAGTACTTC
TRBV5-6	TRBJ2-3	TRBD2	once	CASSQGLAGATLSTDTQYF	TGTGCCAGCAGCCAGGGACTAGCGGGAGCCACCCTTAGCACAGATACGCAGTATTTT
TRBV7-9	TRBJ2-3	TRBD1	.	CASSFDRASTDTQYF	TGTGCCAGCAGCTTTGACAGGGCTAGCACAGATACGCAGTATTTT
TRBV7-2	TRBJ2-5	.	.	CASSPGGPVETQYF	TGTGCCAGCAGCCCTGGGGGTCCGGTAGAGACCCAGTACTTC
TRBV10-3	TRBJ1-4	TRBD1	.	CAISEPDQDRGYEKLFF	TGTGCCATCAGTGAGCCCGACCAGGACAGGGGTTACGAAAAACTGTTTTTT
TRBV28	TRBJ1-4	TRBD1	.	CASSEGAVWEKLFF	TGTGCCAGCAGTGAGGGGGCGGTTTGGGAAAAACTGTTTTTT
TRBV30	TRBJ1-2	.	once	CAWNPGTHYGYTF	TGTGCCTGGAATCCAGGGACCCACTATGGCTACACCTTC
TRBV5-1	TRBJ1-2	TRBD1	.	CASRFETGASSGYTF	TGCGCCAGCAGATTTGAGACAGGGGCATCGTCTGGCTACACCTTC
TRBV27	TRBJ2-2	TRBD2	many	CASSLTGRGSTGELFF	TGTGCCAGCAGTTTAACCGGGAGGGGCAGCACCGGGGAGCTGTTTTTT
TRBV2	TRBJ2-5	TRBD1	.	CASSGTGAPQETQYF	TGTGCCAGCAGCGGTACAGGGGCCCCACAAGAGACCCAGTACTTC
TRBV6-5	TRBJ1-2	.	few	CASSNGEKGYTF	TGTGCCAGCAGCAACGGTGAAAAGGGCTACACCTTC
TRBV5-6	TRBJ1-5	.	.	CASSWGPSNQPQHF	TGTGCCAGCAGCTGGGGGCCTAGCAATCAGCCCCAGCATTTT
TRBV2	TRBJ2-2	.	.	CASSVPGVGAGELFF	TGTGCCAGCAGTGTACCAGGTGTGGGAGCCGGGGAGCTGTTTTTT
TRBV10-2	TRBJ2-7	TRBD2	.	CASSEMGGEQYF	TGCGCCAGCAGTGAGATGGGGGGGGAGCAGTACTTC
TRBV11-2	TRBJ1-3	.	.	CASSLDLPRSGNTIYF	TGTGCCAGCAGCTTAGATCTCCCGAGGTCTGGAAACACCATATATTTT
TRBV4-3	TRBJ1-4	TRBD1	.	CASSQDRGTATEKLFF	TGCGCCAGCAGCCAAGATCGGGGGACAGCAACTGAAAAACTGTTTTTT
TRBV29-1	TRBJ1-2	TRBD1	many	CSIRTGRGDDGYTF	TGCAGCATCAGGACCGGCAGGGGGGACGATGGCTACACCTTC
TRBV6-6	TRBJ2-7	TRBD1	.	CASSDQDRGLYF	TGTGCCAGCAGCGACCAGGACAGGGGGTTGTACTTC
TRBV6-1	TRBJ1-4	.	.	CASARSAEKLFF	TGTGCCAGCGCACGGTCCGCTGAAAAACTGTTTTTT
TRBV29-1	TRBJ1-2	.	.	CSVPGNNVYGYTF	TGCAGCGTTCCCGGGAACAACGTCTATGGCTACACCTTC
TRBV5-1	TRBJ2-7	.	.	CASSLGQDSGTYEQYF	TGCGCCAGCAGCTTGGGTCAGGATAGCGGTACCTACGAGCAGTACTTC
TRBV5-1	TRBJ2-2	.	.	CASSPQGTGELFF	TGCGCCAGCAGCCCCCAGGGCACCGGGGAGCTGTTTTTT
TRBV12-5	TRBJ2-7	TRBD2	.	CASGPPGGSSYEQYF	TGTGCTAGTGGTCCACCTGGCGGGAGCTCCTACGAGCAGTACTTC
TRBV5-1	TRBJ2-7	TRBD1	.	CASSSGTGVYEQYF	TGCGCCAGCAGCTCCGGGACAGGGGTGTACGAGCAGTACTTC
TRBV4-2	TRBJ2-7	TRBD1	.	CASSQSHGTVYEQYF	TGTGCCAGCAGCCAAAGTCACGGGACAGTCTACGAGCAGTACTTC
TRBV6-1	TRBJ2-7	.	.	CASSEVSAGSDEQYF	TGTGCCAGCAGTGAAGTATCAGCAGGGTCCGACGAGCAGTACTTC
TRBV30	TRBJ1-1	.	.	CAWSGDLDTEAFF	TGTGCCTGGAGTGGGGACTTGGACACTGAAGCTTTCTTT
TRBV25-1	TRBJ1-2	.	.	CASSEGVGGAYGYTF	TGTGCCAGCAGTGAAGGGGTCGGGGGGGCTTATGGCTACACCTTC
TRBV18	TRBJ2-7	.	.	CASSRVGSYEQYF	TGTGCCAGCTCACGGGTGGGATCCTACGAGCAGTACTTC
TRBV19	TRBJ2-2	.	.	CASKDLSSGELFF	TGTGCCAGTAAGGACTTATCTAGCGGGGAGCTGTTTTTT
TRBV11-2	TRBJ2-3	TRBD1	.	CASSLGGTGTDTQYF	TGTGCCAGCAGCTTAGGAGGGACAGGGACAGATACGCAGTATTTT
TRBV7-8	TRBJ2-7	TRBD1	.	CASSVGQGLEQYF	TGTGCCAGCAGCGTGGGACAGGGGCTCGAGCAGTACTTC
TRBV9	TRBJ2-6	.	.	CASSSRGSLAGANVLTF	TGTGCCAGCAGCTCCAGGGGTAGTTTAGCTGGGGCCAACGTCCTGACTTTC
TRBV6-6	TRBJ1-4	TRBD1	.	CASMDRGGEKLFF	TGTGCCAGCATGGACAGGGGGGGCGAAAAACTGTTTTTT
TRBV10-3	TRBJ1-3	.	.	CAITATNSGNTIYF	TGTGCCATCACAGCGACAAACTCTGGAAACACCATATATTTT
TRBV9	TRBJ2-7	.	.	CASSVQGTSEQYF	TGTGCCAGCAGCGTTCAGGGTACCTCCGAGCAGTACTTC
TRBV18	TRBJ2-5	.	.	CASSPTSGETQYF	TGTGCCAGCTCACCAACCAGTGGGGAGACCCAGTACTTC
TRBV6-5	TRBJ1-2	.	.	CASRGGANYGYTF	TGTGCCAGCCGAGGGGGAGCTAACTATGGCTACACCTTC
TRBV30	TRBJ2-3	.	few	CAWMSGATTDTQYF	TGTGCCTGGATGTCAGGGGCTACTACAGATACGCAGTATTTT
TRBV7-2	TRBJ2-7	TRBD2	.	CASSLWVSGTYEQYF	TGTGCCAGCAGCCTTTGGGTCAGCGGGACCTACGAGCAGTACTTC
TRBV7-9	TRBJ1-1	.	.	CASTRSKGAFF	TGTGCCAGCACCCGGAGTAAGGGAGCTTTCTTT
TRBV6-5	TRBJ1-1	.	few	CASTTGHFEAFF	TGTGCCAGCACCACAGGACACTTTGAAGCTTTCTTT
TRBV19	TRBJ2-2	.	many	CASWPGTGELFF	TGTGCCAGTTGGCCGGGGACCGGGGAGCTGTTTTTT